This T cell receptor (beta chain) emerged from a study of blood T cell repertoires in COVID-19. Background on the study: Some COVID-19 samples were acute and others convalescent; all came from the United States, Italy and Spain. Sources were T cells, B-cell-depleted T cells, or PBMCs; the material itself was cDNA or gDNA.

There are 16 residues in the CDR3. J lost 1 base, V lost 5 bases, and 8 bases had no gene match. The germline gives CDR1 MNHEY, CDR2 SMNVEV (reference sequence). Under the authors' procedure: Counts of nucleated cells, estimated from reference gene primer amplification, were obtained. This table comes from immunoSEQ multiplex PCR, and its TCRdb copy is limited to in-frame clones, with some not included. From that table come the V and J calls and clone size; the DNA was used to work out D and trimming. Counted here are some 240,000 clones, 80% occurring once; the ten biggest clones make up 9.5% to 15%. This clone has just one count.

This receptor was obtained from a human donor in a cohort sampled during active COVID-19. The J gene is TRBJ2-3, the V gene TRBV27; 8 nucleotides match TRBD2. The sample taken for sequencing was peripheral blood. This chain's CDR3 is CASSPRLSGGTDTQYF. In DNA form, the CDR3 reads TGTGCCAGCAGTCCCAGACTTAGCGGGGGCACAGATACGCAGTATTTT.